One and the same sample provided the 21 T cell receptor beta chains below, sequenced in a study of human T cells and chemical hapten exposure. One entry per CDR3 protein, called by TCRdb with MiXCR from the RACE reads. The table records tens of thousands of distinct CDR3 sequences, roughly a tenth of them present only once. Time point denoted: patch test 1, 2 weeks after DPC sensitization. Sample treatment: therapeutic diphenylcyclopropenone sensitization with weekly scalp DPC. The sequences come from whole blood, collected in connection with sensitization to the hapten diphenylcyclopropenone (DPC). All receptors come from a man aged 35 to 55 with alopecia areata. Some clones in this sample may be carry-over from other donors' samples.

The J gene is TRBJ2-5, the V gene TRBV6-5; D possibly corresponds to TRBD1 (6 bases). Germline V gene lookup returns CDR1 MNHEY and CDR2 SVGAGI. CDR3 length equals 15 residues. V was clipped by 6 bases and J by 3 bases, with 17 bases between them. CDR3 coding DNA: TGTGCCAGCAGCCAACGGACAGAGCAAAAAGAGACCCAGTACTTC. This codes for CASSQRTEQKETQYF.

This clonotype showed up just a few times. CDR3 nucleotide sequence: TGTGCCAGCAGCCCCCGCGGGACAGCCAGCTCCTACGAGCAGTACTTC. This translates into CASSPRGTASSYEQYF. The genes are TRBV7-9 and TRBJ2-7; D is possibly TRBD1 (7 bases). V lost 5 bases and J lost 0, with 17 bases in between. Per germline, CDR1 SEHNR and CDR2 FQNEAQ (reference sequence). This CDR3 comprises 16 residues.

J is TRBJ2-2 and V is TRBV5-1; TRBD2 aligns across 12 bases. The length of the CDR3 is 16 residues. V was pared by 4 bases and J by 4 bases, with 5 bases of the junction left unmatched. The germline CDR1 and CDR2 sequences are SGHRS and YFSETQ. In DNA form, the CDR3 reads TGCGCCAGCAGCCCTGGACTAGCGGGGATCACCGGGGAGCTGTTTTTT. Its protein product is CASSPGLAGITGELFF.

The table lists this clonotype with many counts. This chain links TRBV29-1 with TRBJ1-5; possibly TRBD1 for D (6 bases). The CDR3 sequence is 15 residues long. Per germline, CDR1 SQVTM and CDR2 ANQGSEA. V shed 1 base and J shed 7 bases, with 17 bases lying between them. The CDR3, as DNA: TGCAGCGTTGAAGTGGGGGCAGGGCCGGGGCAGCCCCAGCATTTT. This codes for CSVEVGAGPGQPQHF.

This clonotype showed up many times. In nucleotides, the CDR3 is TGTGCCAGCAGTTTACTTAGCAATCAGCCCCAGCATTTT. Translated: CASSLLSNQPQHF. V usage is TRBV27 and J usage is TRBJ1-5, with no clear D. This CDR3 spans 13 amino acids. The ends were cut back, 2 bases at V and 0 bases at J, with 2 bases in the middle. Germline V gene lookup returns CDR1 MNHEY and CDR2 SMNVEV (reference sequence).

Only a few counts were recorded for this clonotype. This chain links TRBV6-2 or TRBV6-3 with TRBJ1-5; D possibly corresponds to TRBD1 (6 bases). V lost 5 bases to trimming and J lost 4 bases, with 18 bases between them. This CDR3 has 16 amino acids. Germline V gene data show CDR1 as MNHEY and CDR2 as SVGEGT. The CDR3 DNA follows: TGTGCCAGCAGTCCCCGAAGGGGGGCAGGAAATCAGCCCCAGCATTTT. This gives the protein CASSPRRGAGNQPQHF.

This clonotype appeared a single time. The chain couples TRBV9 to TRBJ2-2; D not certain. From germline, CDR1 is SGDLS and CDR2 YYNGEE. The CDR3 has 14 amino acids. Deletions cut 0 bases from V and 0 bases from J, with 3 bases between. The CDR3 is CASSVASNTGELFF. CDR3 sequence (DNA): TGTGCCAGCAGCGTAGCTTCGAACACCGGGGAGCTGTTTTTT.

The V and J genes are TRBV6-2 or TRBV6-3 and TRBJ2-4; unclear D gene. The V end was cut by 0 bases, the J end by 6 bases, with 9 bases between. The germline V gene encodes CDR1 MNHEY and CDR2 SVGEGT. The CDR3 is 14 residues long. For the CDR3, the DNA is TGTGCCAGCAGTTACTCGAAGCACCTAAACATTCAGTACTTC. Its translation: CASSYSKHLNIQYF.

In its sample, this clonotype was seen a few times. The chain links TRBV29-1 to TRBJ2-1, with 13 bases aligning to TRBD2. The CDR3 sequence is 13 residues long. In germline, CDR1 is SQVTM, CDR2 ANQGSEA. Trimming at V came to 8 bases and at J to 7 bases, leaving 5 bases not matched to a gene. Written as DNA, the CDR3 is TGCAGCATTAGGACTAGCGGGGGAAATGAGCAGTTCTTC. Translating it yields CSIRTSGGNEQFF.

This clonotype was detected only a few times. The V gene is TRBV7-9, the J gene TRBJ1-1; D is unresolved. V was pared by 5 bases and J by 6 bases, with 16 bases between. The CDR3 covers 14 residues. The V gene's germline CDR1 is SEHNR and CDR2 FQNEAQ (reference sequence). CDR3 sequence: CASSLGADTPEAFF. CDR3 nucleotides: TGTGCCAGCAGCCTGGGAGCGGATACCCCTGAAGCTTTCTTT.

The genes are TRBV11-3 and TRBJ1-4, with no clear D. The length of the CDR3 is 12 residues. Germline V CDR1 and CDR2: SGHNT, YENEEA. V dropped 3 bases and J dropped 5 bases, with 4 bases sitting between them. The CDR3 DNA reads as TGTGCCAGCAGCTTGCGAAATGAAAAACTGTTTTTT. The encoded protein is CASSLRNEKLFF. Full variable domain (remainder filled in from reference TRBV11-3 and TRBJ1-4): EAGVVQSPRYKIIEKKQPVAFWCNPISGHNTLYWYLQNLGQGPELLIRYENEEAVDDSQLPKDRFSAERLKGVDSTLKIQPAELGDSAVYLCASSLRNEKLFFGSGTQLSVL.

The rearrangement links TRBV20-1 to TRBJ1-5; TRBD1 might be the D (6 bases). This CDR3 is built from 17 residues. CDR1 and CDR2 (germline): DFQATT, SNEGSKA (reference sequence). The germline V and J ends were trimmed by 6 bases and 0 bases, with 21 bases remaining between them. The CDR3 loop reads CSASPTGGFLSNQPQHF. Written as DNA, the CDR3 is TGCAGTGCGAGTCCGACAGGAGGTTTCCTTAGCAATCAGCCCCAGCATTTT.

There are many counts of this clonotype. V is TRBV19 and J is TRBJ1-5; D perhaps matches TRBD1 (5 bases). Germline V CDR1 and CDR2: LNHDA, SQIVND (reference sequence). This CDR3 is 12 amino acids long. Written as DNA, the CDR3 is TGTGGTTCCGGGGGGAACAATCAGCCCCAGCATTTT. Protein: CGSGGNNQPQHF.

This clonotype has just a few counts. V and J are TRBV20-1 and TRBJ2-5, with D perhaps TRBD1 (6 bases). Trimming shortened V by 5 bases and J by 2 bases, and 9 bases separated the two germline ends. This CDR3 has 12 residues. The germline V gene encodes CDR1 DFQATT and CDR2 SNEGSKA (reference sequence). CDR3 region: CSAGGGQETQYF. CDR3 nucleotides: TGCAGTGCTGGGGGCGGGCAAGAGACCCAGTACTTC.

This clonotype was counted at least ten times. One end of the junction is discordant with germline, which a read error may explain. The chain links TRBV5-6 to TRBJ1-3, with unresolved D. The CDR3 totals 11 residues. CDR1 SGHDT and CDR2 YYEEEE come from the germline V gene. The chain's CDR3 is CASSLEIEREF. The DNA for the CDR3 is TGTGCCAGCAGCTTGGAGATTGAGAGGGAGTTT.

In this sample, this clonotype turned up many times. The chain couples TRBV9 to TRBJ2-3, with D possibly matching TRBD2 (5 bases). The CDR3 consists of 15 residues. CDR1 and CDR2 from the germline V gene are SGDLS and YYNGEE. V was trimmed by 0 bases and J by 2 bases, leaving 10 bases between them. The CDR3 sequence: CASSVDGNPTDTQYF. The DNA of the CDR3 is TGTGCCAGCAGCGTAGACGGGAATCCCACAGATACGCAGTATTTT.

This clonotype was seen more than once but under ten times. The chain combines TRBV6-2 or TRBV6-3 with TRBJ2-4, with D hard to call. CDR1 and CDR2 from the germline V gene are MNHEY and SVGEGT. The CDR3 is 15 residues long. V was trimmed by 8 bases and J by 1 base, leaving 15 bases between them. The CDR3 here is CASAYGVWAKNIQYF. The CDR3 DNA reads TGTGCCAGCGCATACGGCGTGTGGGCCAAAAACATTCAGTACTTC.

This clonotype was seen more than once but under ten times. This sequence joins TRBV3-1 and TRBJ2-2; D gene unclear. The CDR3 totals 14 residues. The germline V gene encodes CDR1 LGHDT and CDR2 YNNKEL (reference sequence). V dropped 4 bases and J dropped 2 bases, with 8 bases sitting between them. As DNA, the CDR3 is TGTGCCAGCAGCCGAATGACAAACACCGGGGAGCTGTTTTTT. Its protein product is CASSRMTNTGELFF.

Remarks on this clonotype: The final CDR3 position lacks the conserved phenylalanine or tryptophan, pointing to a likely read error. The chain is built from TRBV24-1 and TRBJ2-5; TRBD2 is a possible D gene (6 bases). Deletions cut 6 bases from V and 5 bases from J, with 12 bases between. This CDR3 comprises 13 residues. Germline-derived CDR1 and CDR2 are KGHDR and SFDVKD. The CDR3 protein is CATSIREKETQYS. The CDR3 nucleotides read TGTGCCACCAGTATTCGGGAGAAGGAGACCCAGTACTCC.

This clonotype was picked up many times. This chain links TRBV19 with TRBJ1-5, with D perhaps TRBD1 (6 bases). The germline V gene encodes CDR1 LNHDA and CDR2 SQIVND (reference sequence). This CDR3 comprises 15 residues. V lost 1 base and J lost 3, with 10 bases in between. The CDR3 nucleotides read TGTGCCAGTAGTATAGTACAGGGCTTCAATCAGCCCCAGCATTTT. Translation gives CASSIVQGFNQPQHF.

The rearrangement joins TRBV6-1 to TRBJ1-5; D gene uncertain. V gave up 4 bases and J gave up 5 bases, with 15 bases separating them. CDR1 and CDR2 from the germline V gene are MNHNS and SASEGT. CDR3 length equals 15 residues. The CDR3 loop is CASSGEGFLDQPQHF. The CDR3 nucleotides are TGTGCCAGCAGTGGGGAAGGTTTTCTGGATCAGCCCCAGCATTTT.